This T cell receptor beta chain was obtained from a study of blood T cells in healthy people across ages. Study findings and constraints: Estimates of total diversity, which came from one million sequenced T cells, were considered to be underestimates.

This CDR3 spans 17 amino acids. With V trimmed by 5 bases and J by 3 bases, 13 bases remained unmatched. CDR1 and CDR2 from the germline V gene are SGHAT and FQNNGV. Regarding this clonotype: Its cognate antigen is unknown.

A sample-barcoded 5' primer and a J-beta primer mix were used in a second PCR of about 6 to 12 cycles. From each sample, at least 2.5 million paired-end reads containing CDR3 were obtained. TCRdb reanalysed the 5' RACE reads using MiXCR and keeps one entry per CDR3 protein. The sample contains 720,000 or so distinct CDR3 sequences, over 40% of which appear only once. The chain is built from TRBV11-2 and TRBJ2-3; 8 bases agree with TRBD2. This sequence was found in a man older than 75 in good health. Sequencing used blood. The CDR3 sequence: CASSPRGGGRMTDTQYF. CDR3 nucleotides: TGTGCCAGCAGCCCGCGGGGTGGCGGGAGGATGACAGATACGCAGTATTTT.